The table lists the clone carrying this T cell receptor beta chain with a few counts. Its antigen is unknown. For the second PCR, which ran for roughly 7 to 11 cycles, a sample-barcoded 5' primer and a J-beta primer mix were used. TCRdb re-derived calls from the 5' RACE reads in MiXCR, one entry per CDR3 protein. The data show about 800,000 distinct CDR3 sequences, with roughly 25% seen just once and 3% to 4.5% held by the top ten. This sample is part of a study of blood T cells in healthy people across ages. Broader study findings: TCR beta diversity correlated strongly with naive T cell percentage.

The CDR3 is 19 amino acids. Germline CDR1 and CDR2: LGHDT and YNNKEL (reference sequence). V was cut by 4 bases and J by 2 bases, with 24 bases left in between. Individuals who donated were healthy Caucasians from Russia aged roughly 6 to 100. Whenever a sample was processed, at least 7 million PBMCs were isolated. Separately, the same data were catalogued under a study of T cells of mothers and their children.

The sequenced sample was blood. The receptor comes from a boy aged 5-17 years in good health. The chain links TRBV3-1 to TRBJ2-1; D may match TRBD1 or TRBD2 (5 bases each). The CDR3 coding sequence is TGTGCCAGCAGCCGGCTTCGGGACGGTGACGGGGAAACCTACAATGAGCAGTTCTTC. Protein sequence: CASSRLRDGDGETYNEQFF.